This TCR beta chain was sequenced during a study of T cells in Graves' hyperthyroidism and ophthalmopathy. Study details: At the time of initial diagnosis and before any treatment, peripheral blood was collected. General study findings and limits: Progression to ophthalmopathy was predicted a median of 6.5 months early. Blood held most thyroid clonotypes expanded above 0.001 frequency.

Enrolled ophthalmopathy patients presented with a Clinical Activity Score of at least 3, a NOSPECS grade of at least 4, and disease duration under 3 months. On this clonotype itself: The antigen remains unidentified.

CDR1 and CDR2 from the germline V gene are SEHNR and FQNEAQ (reference sequence). The CDR3 length is 13 residues. V gave up 5 bases and J gave up 8 bases; unmatched junction bases: 6. There were TCR beta CDR3 regions amplified from RNA transcripts. HTBI primers drove first-round RT-PCR of the TCR CDR3. TCRdb reprocessed the multiplex PCR reads via MiXCR and lists one record per CDR3 protein. This table has a few hundred thousand distinct CDR3 sequences, over 15% appearing once. Sequences were obtained from blood. This receptor was obtained from a woman aged 55 to 70 with Graves' ophthalmopathy. The rearrangement uses TRBV7-9 and TRBJ2-1, with 7 bases matching TRBD1. CDR3 in amino acids: CASSLQGTHEQFF. In DNA, the CDR3 is TGTGCCAGCAGCCTACAGGGGACCCATGAGCAGTTCTTC.